The TCR beta chain described here comes from a study of blood T cell repertoires in COVID-19. As for the study in general: The United States, Italy and Spain supplied acute and convalescent COVID-19 samples.

Under the authors' procedure: Reference gene primer amplification in the assay estimated nucleated cell counts. Here immunoSEQ multiplex PCR was the method, and the copy in TCRdb shows in-frame clones only, minus some. V and J calls and clone size are as listed in that table; D and trimming were resolved from the DNA. The sample includes 80,000 to 130,000 clones, 92% of them seen just once. Sequenced sample: peripheral blood. The sequence derives from a man between 65 and 80 years old with acute or convalescent COVID-19.

The chain's CDR3 is CASSTGSLGYTF. CDR3 nucleotide sequence: TGTGCCAGCAGCACAGGTTCCTTGGGCTACACCTTC. The rearrangement links TRBV3-1 (or the pseudogene TRBV3-2) to TRBJ1-2; TRBD1 might be the D (5 bases). Trimming left V 5 bases short and J 8 bases short, with 12 bases between. CDR3 length equals 12 residues. From germline, CDR1 is LGHDT and CDR2 YNNKEL (reference sequence).